A selection of T cell receptor beta chains follows, all from one sample in a study of cytotoxic CD8 clonotypes in ibrutinib-treated CLL. Measured with immunoSEQ multiplex PCR; TCRdb has only the in-frame clones, and not every one. The table shows about 130,000 clones, with 80% to 90% occurring only once. Sample: PBMCs, taken after 24 months of ibrutinib treatment. The receptors originated from a human donor with chronic lymphocytic leukemia. CDR3s include the opening cysteine and the closing phenylalanine or tryptophan.

j_gene: TRBJ2-4; v_gene: TRBV28; CDR3aa: CASTSTGGLRNIQYF
j_gene: TRBJ2-2; v_gene: TRBV5-5; CDR3aa: CASTLLQGSGELFF
j_gene: TRBJ1-1; v_gene: TRBV29-1; CDR3aa: CSVSNTGVTEAFF
j_gene: TRBJ1-1; v_gene: TRBV6-7; CDR3aa: CASKQSRACRVNTEAFF
j_gene: TRBJ1-6; v_gene: TRBV19; CDR3aa: CASSIGPGSSYNSPLHF
j_gene: TRBJ2-1; v_gene: TRBV7-2; CDR3aa: CASSLTGQSSIGEQFF
j_gene: TRBJ1-1; v_gene: TRBV5-1; CDR3aa: CASSTPENTEAFF
j_gene: TRBJ2-3; v_gene: TRBV28; CDR3aa: CASSLGPRGADTQYF
j_gene: TRBJ2-2; v_gene: TRBV4-3; CDR3aa: CASSQRQGAELGGELFF
j_gene: TRBJ2-7; v_gene: TRBV5-1; CDR3aa: CASSTGTSGVEQYF
j_gene: TRBJ1-5; v_gene: TRBV28; CDR3aa: CASSLVQSNQPQHF
j_gene: TRBJ2-7; v_gene: TRBV4-3; CDR3aa: CASSQEARAYEQYF
j_gene: TRBJ2-7; v_gene: TRBV14; CDR3aa: CASSQDPGGEQYF
j_gene: TRBJ1-5; v_gene: TRBV2; CDR3aa: CASRGGFSGSGNQPQHF
j_gene: TRBJ1-6; v_gene: TRBV30; CDR3aa: CAGVGQVNSPLHF
j_gene: TRBJ1-2; v_gene: TRBV7-2; CDR3aa: CASSLVPNYGYTF
j_gene: TRBJ1-1; v_gene: TRBV19; CDR3aa: CASSPGTGGDTEAFF
j_gene: TRBJ2-7; v_gene: TRBV5-1; CDR3aa: CASSLASRGYEQYF
j_gene: TRBJ1-4; v_gene: TRBV4-3; CDR3aa: CASSQASGGGNEKLFF
j_gene: TRBJ1-5; v_gene: TRBV27; CDR3aa: CASSLSLNSNQPQHF
j_gene: TRBJ1-5; v_gene: TRBV30; CDR3aa: CAWSPRQGAAQPQHF
j_gene: TRBJ2-1; v_gene: TRBV6-4; CDR3aa: CASSESLAGGRDEQFF
j_gene: TRBJ2-3; v_gene: TRBV10-2; CDR3aa: CASRVSGGGTPDTQYF
j_gene: TRBJ1-1; v_gene: TRBV29-1; CDR3aa: CSVGGAGTEAFF
j_gene: TRBJ1-3; v_gene: TRBV19; CDR3aa: CASSIDGNTIYF
j_gene: TRBJ1-6; v_gene: TRBV28; CDR3aa: CASRYRQGARSPLHF
j_gene: TRBJ1-3; v_gene: TRBV7-2; CDR3aa: CASSFSGNTIYF
j_gene: TRBJ2-5; v_gene: TRBV5-4; CDR3aa: CASSPGTEQETQYF
j_gene: TRBJ2-1; v_gene: TRBV5-1; CDR3aa: CASSLVGQGAWNEQFF
j_gene: TRBJ2-7; v_gene: TRBV19; CDR3aa: CASSARETVYEQYF
j_gene: TRBJ2-3; v_gene: TRBV10-3; CDR3aa: CAISEGLAGGPRADTQYF
j_gene: TRBJ2-7; v_gene: TRBV6-5; CDR3aa: CASSHPTGGEYF
j_gene: TRBJ1-5; v_gene: TRBV4-3; CDR3aa: CATRRDRYSNQPQHF
j_gene: TRBJ2-1; v_gene: TRBV18; CDR3aa: CASSPSGTGVNEQFF
j_gene: TRBJ1-1; v_gene: TRBV6-5; CDR3aa: CASSYSSGGETEAFF
j_gene: TRBJ2-7; v_gene: TRBV10-3; CDR3aa: CAISDGGDYEQYF
j_gene: TRBJ2-2; v_gene: TRBV11-3; CDR3aa: CASSSLSSTGELFF
j_gene: TRBJ1-2; v_gene: TRBV11-1; CDR3aa: CASSLGGSYGYTF
j_gene: TRBJ1-1; v_gene: TRBV18; CDR3aa: CASSPRTENTEAFF
j_gene: TRBJ2-2; v_gene: TRBV7-3; CDR3aa: CASSPPGIGGDANTGELFF
j_gene: TRBJ1-2; v_gene: TRBV18; CDR3aa: CASSPSSRAGYTF
j_gene: TRBJ2-5; v_gene: TRBV25-1; CDR3aa: CASSSTGVPSKTQYF
j_gene: TRBJ1-5; v_gene: TRBV6-4; CDR3aa: CASTTGWNQPQHF
j_gene: TRBJ2-7; v_gene: TRBV28; CDR3aa: CASKEGVSWGEQYF
j_gene: TRBJ2-7; v_gene: TRBV7-8; CDR3aa: CASSLAGISSYEQYF
j_gene: TRBJ2-3; v_gene: TRBV7-2; CDR3aa: CASSLDRHSTDTQYF
j_gene: TRBJ2-5; v_gene: TRBV5-6; CDR3aa: CASSLVGSQETQYF
j_gene: TRBJ1-4; v_gene: TRBV6-5; CDR3aa: CASSYRGWYEKLFF
j_gene: TRBJ2-1; v_gene: TRBV4-2; CDR3aa: CASSQVLGEWGNEQFF
j_gene: TRBJ2-1; v_gene: TRBV7-2; CDR3aa: CASSLVASYSSYNEQFF
j_gene: TRBJ1-6; v_gene: TRBV10-1; CDR3aa: CASQDGLNSPLHF
j_gene: TRBJ2-7; v_gene: TRBV19; CDR3aa: CASKPLGQGTYEQYF